Below are 5 T cell receptor beta chains sequenced from a single sample in a study of cytomegalovirus exposure and HLA in healthy donors. The PCR employed 60 Vbeta primers together with 13 Jbeta primers. Produced via immunoSEQ multiplex PCR; TCRdb's table is partial and in-frame only. The sample holds about 120,000 clones, over 60% seen once. Source material: PBMCs. Every receptor here comes from a man in his forties in good health and CMV-seropositive.

The chain employs TRBV28 and TRBJ2-1, with TRBD1 matching 7 bases. Germline values: CDR1 MDHEN, CDR2 SYDVKM. Trimming took 10 bases from V and 2 from J; bases not matched to a gene: 5. This CDR3 is 13 amino acids long. The CDR3 DNA reads TGTGCCACTACGACAGGGCCCTACAATGAGCAGTTCTTC. Amino acids: CATTTGPYNEQFF.

The genes are TRBV5-1 and TRBJ1-5; 10 nucleotides agree with TRBD1. Germline V gene data show CDR1 as SGHRS and CDR2 as YFSETQ. The CDR3 extends over 17 amino acids. J lost 5 bases, V lost 0 bases, and 8 bases had no gene match. CDR3 residues: CASSLAGTGASDQPQHF. CDR3 nucleotide sequence: TGCGCCAGCAGCTTGGCCGGGACAGGGGCGTCGGATCAGCCCCAGCATTTT.

This chain uses TRBV5-5 with TRBJ1-1, with D tentatively TRBD1 (5 bases). With 1 base removed from V and 6 bases from J, the gap between germline ends came to 19 bases. The CDR3 is 16 residues long. Germline loops: CDR1 SGHKS, CDR2 YYEKEE (reference sequence). CDR3 amino acids: CASSLRAETVGSEAFF. The CDR3 DNA sequence: TGTGCCAGCAGCTTGCGGGCGGAGACAGTAGGATCTGAAGCTTTCTTT.

The rearrangement uses TRBV29-1 and TRBJ2-7; maybe TRBD1 (6 bases). CDR1 is SQVTM, CDR2 ANQGSEA, per germline. With 6 bases removed from V and 5 bases from J, the gap between germline ends came to 14 bases. This CDR3 contains 12 residues. The CDR3 nucleotides are TGCAGCGTCAACAGGGTAGGGCACGAGCAGTACTTC. Translated: CSVNRVGHEQYF.

Many counts were recorded for this clone. The chain joins TRBV19 to TRBJ2-7; TRBD2 is a possible D gene (5 bases). V was cut by 1 base and J by 0 bases, with 13 bases left in between. This CDR3 is 16 amino acids long. The V gene's germline CDR1 is LNHDA and CDR2 SQIVND (reference sequence). The CDR3 reads CASSIALGESSYEQYF. Here the CDR3 DNA reads TGTGCCAGTAGTATAGCCCTCGGGGAGAGCTCCTACGAGCAGTACTTC.